Given below is one TCR beta chain in context. The antigen this receptor binds is unknown. Within one base of it there is no much larger clone, and no base qualities were kept. Other nucleotide sequences in the sample specify the same CDR3. For the CD8 naive samples, CD45RO-negative cells were positively selected for CCR7, yielding a CD45RA+CCR7+ population from which TemRA cells were excluded. The donors were healthy, HIV-negative adults with no recently reported acute infections or vaccinations. Every donor was a Caucasian adult living in Nashville, Tennessee, USA. Blood was obtained by leukapheresis, after which PBMCs were separated by Ficoll-Histopaque density gradient centrifugation and cryopreserved in liquid nitrogen vapor phase. Analytical flow cytometry was used to check the purity and quantity of each magnetically sorted T cell population. Genomic DNA was isolated from each sorted fraction and quantified by UV absorbance on a Nanodrop 2000c.

Here V drops 6 bases and J drops 2 bases, and the junction holds 5 bases not matched to any gene. The CDR3 runs 15 residues from the cysteine to the phenylalanine. Only the CDR3 region is kept as DNA, spanning 45 bases read in frame from base 1. Reading the germline V gene gives CDR1 MDHEN and CDR2 SYDVKM. Using the deep immunoSEQ assay, TCR CDR3 regions were amplified from genomic DNA by multiplex PCR. Genomic DNA extracted from each cell subset was distributed evenly over all wells of several immunoSEQ 96-well plates, and each plate served as one replicate. For sorted subsets, about 200 ng genomic DNA, equal to about 30,000 T cell genomes, was loaded into each replicate PCR. Purified libraries were quantified with a Qubit 3.0 fluorometer, sized on a Bioanalyzer 2100, and re-quantified with the KAPA Library Quantification kit. Every immunoSEQ 96-well plate was sequenced on a separate single-read 150-cycle Illumina NextSeq 550 flow cell. Under the source paper's analysis protocol: Because the immunoSEQ output held only junctional sequences and lacked quality scores, the filtering could not match the filtering applied to full-length reads. Sequences were annotated with PyIR, a Python wrapper for IgBLAST v1.9, and V/J genes and CDR3 were assigned using IMGT germline references. Any read was removed if the V/J assignment was weak (E-value above 1e-6), the CDR3 was missing, or the read contained stop codons, out-of-frame junctions, or ambiguous translated residues. V3J clonotypes were defined by identical inferred V gene, J gene, and CDR3 amino acid sequence. To compute the percentage overlap between repertoires, the number of shared unique clonotypes was divided by the size of the smaller repertoire. Richness of each repertoire was evaluated using RTK rarefaction, the Chao1 estimator, and Recon v2.1 estimates of unobserved clonotypes. For all TCRbeta clonotypes obtained by the gDNA method from a few donors, generation probabilities were computed with OLGA. The source is immuneACCESS, and TCRdb retained only in-frame sequences with V and J called. Part of the clones is not carried over; for the studies checked, unresolved V genes explain less than half of this, and the remainder is unexplained. Clone size and the V and J calls come from that table; the DNA yielded D and trimming. This sample gives fewer than 1 million clones in total; approximately 97% of them show up just once. The top ten constitute about 0.25% of the sample.

The data belong to a study of shared clonotypes between healthy human individuals (dated by TCRdb to 2019 to 2021). Looking at the study overall: The cohort comprised two women and a few men aged 18 to 49 years. For each donor, CD4 naive and CD4 memory were each run on three plates, CD8 naive on two plates, and CD8 memory on one plate. To estimate repertoire size and how much clonotypes are shared between individuals, the study performed deep sequencing of blood TCR repertoires from a few healthy adults. Libraries were prepared and TCR repertoires were sequenced by different laboratories using diverse techniques, in order to increase sequencing depth and limit assay-specific biases. Per donor, leukapheresis produced somewhere between about 0.9 and 9.5 billion PBMCs.

General findings and caveats noted by the study authors: Across four donors, roughly 5.1% of naive CD4, roughly 3.5% of naive CD8, about 2% of memory CD4, and roughly 0.4% of memory CD8 clonotypes were shared. The small number of donors limited the genetic and exposure-history diversity represented. Higher generation probabilities were observed for clonotypes shared by all four sorted-subset donors than for non-shared clonotypes. Based on pairwise subsampling, the degree of clonotype sharing among donors was expected to be affected by sequencing depth. Naive subsets generally had larger estimated clonotype richness than memory subsets did. Incomplete sequencing was indicated by rarefaction of sorted-subset datasets, despite the large sequencing depth. Sampling was restricted to blood, and TCR repertoires in tissue are likely to differ from TCR repertoires in blood.

This receptor was identified in a man aged 30 to 45 in good health. Recombination connected TRBV28 to TRBJ2-3, with 10 bases in between that match TRBD2. Sequenced input: naive CD8+ T cells sorted from blood. The cell subset or site label for this specimen denotes: CD45RA+CCR7+. DNA sequence: TGTGCCAGCAGCCTCGGACTAGCGGACACAGATACGCAGTATTTT. Protein translation: CASSLGLADTDTQYF.